These 15 T cell receptor beta chains were sequenced from one sample in a study of long-term antiretroviral therapy in people with HIV. At the survey level, the v3.0 immunoSEQ assay was run. TCRdb's copy holds only in-frame clones and misses some; the assay was immunoSEQ multiplex PCR. The sample holds 8,000 or so clones, 81% seen once. The sequences come from unsorted PBMCs, collected roughly 2.5 years before starting antiretroviral therapy. These receptors were collected from a man aged 35-49 years with HIV.

The rearrangement joins TRBV28 to TRBJ1-2; unclear D gene. CDR3 length equals 13 residues. CDR1 is MDHEN, CDR2 SYDVKM, per germline. V dropped 2 bases and J dropped 11 bases, with 15 bases sitting between them. The CDR3: CASSLPLGLGYTF. The DNA of the CDR3 is TGTGCCAGCAGTTTACCTTTAGGGCTAGGATACACCTTC.

The rearrangement uses TRBV11-2 and TRBJ2-2; a possible D gene is TRBD2 (6 bases). Germline lookup yields CDR1 SGHAT and CDR2 FQNNGV. CDR3 length: 14 residues. V lost 1 base and J 5 bases, leaving 8 bases between the germline ends. CDR3 nucleotides: TGTGCCAGCAGCTTAGTCGGGGGTACCGGGGAGCTGTTTTTT. Amino acids: CASSLVGGTGELFF. Filled out from reference TRBV11-2 and TRBJ2-2, the complete variable domain reads EAGVAQSPRYKIIEKRQSVAFWCNPISGHATLYWYQQILGQGPKLLIQFQNNGVVDDSQLPKDRFSAERLKGVDSTLKIQPAKLEDSAVYLCASSLVGGTGELFFGEGSRLTVL.

This clone is labeled as large. The chain is built from TRBV27 and TRBJ1-5, with D unresolved. V was pared by 5 bases and J by 9 bases, with 14 bases between. The CDR3 totals 13 residues. CDR1 MNHEY and CDR2 SMNVEV come from the germline V gene (reference sequence). The CDR3 nucleotides are TGTGCCAGCAGTCGAGGTCCTCCGACGCCCCAGCATTTT. Protein product: CASSRGPPTPQHF.

V is TRBV19 and J is TRBJ2-1; 8 nucleotides line up with TRBD2. Germline values: CDR1 LNHDA, CDR2 SQIVND (reference sequence). The ends lost 10 bases at V and 10 bases at J; junction bases unmatched: 9. The CDR3 spans 12 residues. CDR3 residues: CATERGPGEQFF. Written as DNA, the CDR3 is TGTGCCACTGAGCGGGGGCCCGGGGAGCAGTTCTTC.

This clone appeared a few times. This chain joins TRBV19 and TRBJ2-3; 8 nucleotides line up with TRBD2. Germline V gene sequence: CDR1 LNHDA, CDR2 SQIVND (reference sequence). The CDR3 runs to 15 residues. The V and J ends lost 4 bases and 2 bases, in that order; junction bases with no gene match: 5. The CDR3 DNA reads as TGTGCCAGTAGTACTCGGACTAGCAACACAGATACGCAGTATTTT. This gives the protein CASSTRTSNTDTQYF.

This chain connects TRBV10-3 to TRBJ2-3, with D maybe TRBD1 (5 bases). The CDR3 is 13 amino acids. CDR1 ENHRY and CDR2 SYGVKD come from the germline V gene. Trimming shortened V by 1 base and J by 6 bases, and 8 bases separated the two germline ends. CDR3 residues: CAISELNRDTQYF. The CDR3 DNA reads TGTGCCATCAGTGAGTTAAACAGGGATACGCAGTATTTT.

The V and J genes are TRBV13 and TRBJ1-2, with 8 bases matching TRBD1. The CDR3 contains 12 residues. Trimming at V came to 6 bases and at J to 6 bases, leaving 3 bases not matched to a gene. Germline CDR1 is PRHDT and CDR2 is FYEKMQ (reference sequence). CDR3: CASRTGVDGYTF. CDR3 nucleotide sequence: TGTGCCAGCAGGACAGGGGTCGATGGCTACACCTTC.

The chain carries TRBV29-1 and TRBJ1-2; the D is unclear. Trimming removed 2 bases at V and 2 bases at J, with 6 bases between. The CDR3 has 12 amino acids. The germline gives CDR1 SQVTM, CDR2 ANQGSEA. CDR3 coding DNA: TGCAGCGTTGAACTCCTGAACTATGGCTACACCTTC. This translates into CSVELLNYGYTF.

The CDR3 loop reads CASSEQQGGEQYF. The CDR3 DNA is TGTGCCAGCAGTGAACAACAGGGTGGAGAGCAGTACTTC. The V call is TRBV6-4, the J call TRBJ2-7, with D tentatively TRBD1 (6 bases). The CDR3 has 13 residues. The V and J ends lost 3 bases and 7 bases respectively, with 13 bases between them. Germline V gives CDR1 MRHNA, CDR2 SNTAGT.

CDR3 nucleotide sequence: TGTGCCAGCAGTTACTCGACAGGGGGCGCAGAGACCCAGTACTTC. Its translation: CASSYSTGGAETQYF. The chain links TRBV6-6 to TRBJ2-5, with TRBD1 matching 10 bases. Trimming at V came to 0 bases and at J to 4 bases, leaving 2 bases not matched to a gene. Germline V CDR1 and CDR2: MNHNY, SVGAGI (reference sequence). This CDR3 is built from 15 residues.

The CDR3 sequence is CASSKWFGELFEQYF. Written as DNA, the CDR3 is TGTGCCAGTAGTAAGTGGTTCGGAGAACTCTTCGAGCAGTACTTC. The V call is TRBV19, the J call TRBJ2-7; D is undetermined. Germline V lookup: CDR1 LNHDA, CDR2 SQIVND (reference sequence). CDR3 size: 15 residues. V gave up 4 bases and J gave up 6 bases, with 19 bases separating them.

This clone rates as large. The chain recombines TRBV4-3 with TRBJ1-5; 10 bases fit TRBD1. With V trimmed by 0 bases and J by 4 bases, 6 bases remained unmatched. This CDR3 has 17 residues. Germline V gene data show CDR1 as LGHNA and CDR2 as YSLEER. CDR3 coding DNA: TGCGCCAGCAGCCAAGATGGGACAGGGGCGCTAAATCAGCCCCAGCATTTT. It specifies CASSQDGTGALNQPQHF.

The gene calls are TRBV5-4 and TRBJ1-2, with D maybe TRBD1 (6 bases). CDR1 SGHNT and CDR2 YYREEE come from the germline V gene (reference sequence). The CDR3 is made up of 14 amino acids. The V end was cut by 1 base, the J end by 3 bases, with 10 bases between. CDR3 in amino acids: CASSLRRGDYGYTF. For the CDR3, the DNA is TGTGCCAGCAGCTTGCGAAGGGGGGACTATGGCTACACCTTC.

This clone turned up a few times. The chain recombines TRBV6-5 with TRBJ1-4; 9 bases agree with TRBD1. The CDR3 runs 14 residues. Germline assignment: CDR1 MNHEY and CDR2 SVGAGI. V was clipped by 7 bases and J by 6 bases; unmatched bases: 6. The CDR3 sequence is CASNPTGGDEKLFF. The CDR3 DNA reads TGTGCCAGCAACCCGACAGGGGGAGATGAAAAACTGTTTTTT.

This chain joins TRBV7-9 and TRBJ1-2; D unresolved. Germline loops: CDR1 SEHNR, CDR2 FQNEAQ (reference sequence). This CDR3 is built from 12 residues. V was pared by 5 bases and J by 2 bases, with 6 bases between. CDR3 region: CASSLGNYGYTF. The CDR3 DNA sequence: TGTGCCAGCAGCCTGGGGAACTATGGCTACACCTTC.